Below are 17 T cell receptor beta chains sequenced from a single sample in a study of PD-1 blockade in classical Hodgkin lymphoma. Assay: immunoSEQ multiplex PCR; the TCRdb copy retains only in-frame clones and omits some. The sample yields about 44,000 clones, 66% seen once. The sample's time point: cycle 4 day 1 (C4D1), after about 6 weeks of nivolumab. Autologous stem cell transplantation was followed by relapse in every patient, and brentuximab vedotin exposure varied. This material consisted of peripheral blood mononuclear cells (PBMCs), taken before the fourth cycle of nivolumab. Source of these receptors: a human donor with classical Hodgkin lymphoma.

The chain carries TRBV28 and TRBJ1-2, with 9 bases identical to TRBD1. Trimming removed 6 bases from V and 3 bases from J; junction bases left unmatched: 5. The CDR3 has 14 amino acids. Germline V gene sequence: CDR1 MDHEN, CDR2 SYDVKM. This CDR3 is CASSPGTGYYGYTF. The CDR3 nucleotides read TGTGCCAGCAGCCCCGGGACAGGGTACTATGGCTACACCTTC.

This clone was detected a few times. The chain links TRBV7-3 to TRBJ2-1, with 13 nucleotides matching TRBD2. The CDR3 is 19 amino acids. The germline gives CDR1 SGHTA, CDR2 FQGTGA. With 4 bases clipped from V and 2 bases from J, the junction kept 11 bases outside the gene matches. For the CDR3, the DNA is TGTGCCAGCAGCTGGACCGGACTAGCGGGAGTAGGGGCCTACAATGAGCAGTTCTTC. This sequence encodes CASSWTGLAGVGAYNEQFF.

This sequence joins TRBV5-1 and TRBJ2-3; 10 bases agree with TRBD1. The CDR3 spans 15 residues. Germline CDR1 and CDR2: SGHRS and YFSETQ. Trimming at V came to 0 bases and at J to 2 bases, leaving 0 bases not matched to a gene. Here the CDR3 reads CASSLGQGATDTQYF. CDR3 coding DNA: TGCGCCAGCAGCTTGGGACAGGGGGCCACAGATACGCAGTATTTT.

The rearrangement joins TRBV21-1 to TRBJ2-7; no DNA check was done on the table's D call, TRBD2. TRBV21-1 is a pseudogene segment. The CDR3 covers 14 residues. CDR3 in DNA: TGTGCCAGCAGCGGGGGGGCGGGAGTGAGGGAGCAGTACTTC. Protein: CASSGGAGVREQYF.

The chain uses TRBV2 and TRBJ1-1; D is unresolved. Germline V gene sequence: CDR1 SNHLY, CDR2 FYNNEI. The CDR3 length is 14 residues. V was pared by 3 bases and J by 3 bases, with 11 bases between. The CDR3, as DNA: TGTGCCAGCAGTGAGGAAGGGTGGTACACTGAAGCTTTCTTT. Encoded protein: CASSEEGWYTEAFF.

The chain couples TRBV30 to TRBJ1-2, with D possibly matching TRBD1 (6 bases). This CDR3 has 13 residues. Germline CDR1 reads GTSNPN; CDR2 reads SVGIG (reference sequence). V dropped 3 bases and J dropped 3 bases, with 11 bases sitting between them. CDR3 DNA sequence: TGTGCCTGGAGGGAGGGGGAGCACTATGGCTACACCTTC. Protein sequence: CAWREGEHYGYTF.

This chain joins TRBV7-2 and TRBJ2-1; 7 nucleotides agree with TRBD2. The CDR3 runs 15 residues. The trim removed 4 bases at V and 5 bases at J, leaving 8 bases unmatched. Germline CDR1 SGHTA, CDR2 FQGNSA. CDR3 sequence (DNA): TGTGCCAGCAGCTCCGGCGGGAGACCTGACAATGAGCAGTTCTTC. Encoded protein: CASSSGGRPDNEQFF. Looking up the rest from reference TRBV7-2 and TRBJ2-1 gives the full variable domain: GAGVSQSPSNKVTEKGKDVELRCDPISGHTALYWYRQSLGQGLEFLIYFQGNSAPDKSGLPSDRFSAERTGGSVSTLTIQRTQQEDSAVYLCASSSGGRPDNEQFFGPGTRLTVL.

CDR3 protein: CASSEIRQAPQHF. CDR3 DNA: TGTGCCAGCAGTGAAATCCGGCAGGCCCCCCAGCATTTT. The chain links TRBV6-1 to TRBJ1-5; D is unclear. Per the germline V gene, CDR1 is MNHNS and CDR2 is SASEGT. The V and J ends lost 2 bases and 10 bases respectively, with 12 bases between them. The CDR3 totals 13 residues.

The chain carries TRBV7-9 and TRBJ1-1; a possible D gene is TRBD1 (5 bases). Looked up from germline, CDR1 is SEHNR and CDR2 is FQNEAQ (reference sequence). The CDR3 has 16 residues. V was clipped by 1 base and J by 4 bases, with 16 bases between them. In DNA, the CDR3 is TGTGCCAGCAGCTTAGATGGGACCCTTATTGGCACTGAAGCTTTCTTT. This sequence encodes CASSLDGTLIGTEAFF.

The CDR3 nucleotides are TGTGCCAGCAGAGGGGACGGTAATGGCTACACCTTC. It yields the protein CASRGDGNGYTF. The chain carries TRBV6-5 and TRBJ1-2, with D possibly TRBD1 on 5 matching bases. This CDR3 is built from 12 residues. V lost 6 bases, J lost 6 bases, and 11 bases lay in between. Germline CDR1 and CDR2: MNHEY and SVGAGI.

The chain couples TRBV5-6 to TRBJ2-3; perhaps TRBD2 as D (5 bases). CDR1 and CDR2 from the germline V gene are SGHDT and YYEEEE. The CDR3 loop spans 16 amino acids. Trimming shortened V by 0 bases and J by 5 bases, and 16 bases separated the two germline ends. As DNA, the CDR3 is TGTGCCAGCAGCTTGGTAGTGGCAGGTCGGGGAGATACGCAGTATTTT. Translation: CASSLVVAGRGDTQYF.

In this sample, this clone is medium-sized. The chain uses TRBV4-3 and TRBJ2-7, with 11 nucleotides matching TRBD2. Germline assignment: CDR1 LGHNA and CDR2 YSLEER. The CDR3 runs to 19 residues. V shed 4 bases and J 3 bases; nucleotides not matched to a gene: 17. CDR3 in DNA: TGCGCCAGCAGCCCCCGAACCACTAGCGGGAGTCTGGTTTGCTACGAGCAGTACTTC. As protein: CASSPRTTSGSLVCYEQYF.

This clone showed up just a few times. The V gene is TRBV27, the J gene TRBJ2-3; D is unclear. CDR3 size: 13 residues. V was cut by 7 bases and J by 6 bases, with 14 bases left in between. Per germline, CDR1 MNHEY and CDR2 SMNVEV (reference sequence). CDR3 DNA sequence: TGTGCCAGCACCCTGGGAATGGAGGATACGCAGTATTTT. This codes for CASTLGMEDTQYF.

Here the CDR3 DNA reads TGTGCCAGTAGTATTGGGAGGGGAGGTCAGCCCCAGCATTTT. Its protein product is CASSIGRGGQPQHF. This sequence joins TRBV19 and TRBJ1-5; maybe TRBD1 (5 bases). V lost 3 bases, J lost 6 bases, and 12 bases lay in between. This CDR3 spans 14 amino acids. Germline V CDR1 and CDR2: LNHDA, SQIVND (reference sequence).

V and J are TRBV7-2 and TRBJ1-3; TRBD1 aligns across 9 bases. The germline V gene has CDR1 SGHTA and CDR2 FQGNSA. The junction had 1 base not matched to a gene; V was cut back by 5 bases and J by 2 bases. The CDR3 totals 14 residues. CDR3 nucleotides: TGTGCCAGCAGCCGGGACAGGGCTGGAAACACCATATATTTT. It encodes CASSRDRAGNTIYF.

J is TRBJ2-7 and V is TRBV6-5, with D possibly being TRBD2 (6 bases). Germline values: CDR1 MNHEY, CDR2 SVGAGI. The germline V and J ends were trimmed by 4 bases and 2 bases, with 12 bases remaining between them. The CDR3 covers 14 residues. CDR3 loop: CASSFGTSAYEQYF. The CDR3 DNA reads TGTGCCAGCAGTTTCGGGACTTCTGCCTACGAGCAGTACTTC.

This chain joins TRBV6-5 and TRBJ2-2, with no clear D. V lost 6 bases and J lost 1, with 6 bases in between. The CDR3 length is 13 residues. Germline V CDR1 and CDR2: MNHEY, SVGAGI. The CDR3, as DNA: TGTGCCAGCAGGCCCCAGAACACCGGGGAGCTGTTTTTT. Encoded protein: CASRPQNTGELFF.